Below are 18 T cell receptor beta chains sequenced from a single sample in a study of control samples from healthy donors and cancer patients. Produced via immunoSEQ multiplex PCR; TCRdb's table is partial and in-frame only. This table holds about 78,000 clones, around 90% found once. The sequenced sample was blood. These TCRs come from a woman in her sixties in good health.

A word on this clone: This sample includes further DNA sequences coding for the same CDR3. The rearrangement uses TRBV5-1 and TRBJ2-5, with D unresolved. CDR3 length: 12 amino acids. Trimming stripped 0 bases from V and 2 bases from J, with 2 bases between. Germline lookup yields CDR1 SGHRS and CDR2 YFSETQ. CDR3 bases: TGCGCCAGCAGCTTGGGGCAAGAGACCCAGTACTTC. This gives the protein CASSLGQETQYF.

The chain employs TRBV5-1 and TRBJ2-1; 7 bases are shared with TRBD1. Germline CDR1 SGHRS, CDR2 YFSETQ. There are 14 residues in the CDR3. Trimming removed 0 bases from V and 10 bases from J; junction bases left unmatched: 7. The CDR3 protein is CASSLGTGLGEQFF. CDR3 DNA sequence: TGCGCCAGCAGCTTGGGGACAGGCTTGGGGGAGCAGTTCTTC.

This clone was detected once. The rearrangement links TRBV28 to TRBJ1-1; no clear D gene. This CDR3 spans 13 amino acids. Trimming took 4 bases from V and 0 from J, leaving 6 bases between them. Germline CDR1 MDHEN, CDR2 SYDVKM. The CDR3 spells CASSSAVNTEAFF. CDR3 sequence (DNA): TGTGCCAGCAGTTCCGCGGTGAACACTGAAGCTTTCTTT.

This clone has just a few counts. The chain recombines TRBV7-2 with TRBJ2-7; a weak D match, TRBD2 (5 bases). Germline V lookup: CDR1 SGHTA, CDR2 FQGNSA. V lost 5 bases and J 5 bases, leaving 13 bases between the germline ends. The CDR3 has 13 residues. CDR3 amino acids: CASSLSRGNEQYF. For the CDR3, the DNA is TGTGCCAGCAGCCTAAGTCGAGGGAACGAGCAGTACTTC. Using reference TRBV7-2 and TRBJ2-7 for the parts outside the CDR3, the full variable domain is GAGVSQSPSNKVTEKGKDVELRCDPISGHTALYWYRQSLGQGLEFLIYFQGNSAPDKSGLPSDRFSAERTGGSVSTLTIQRTQQEDSAVYLCASSLSRGNEQYFGPGTRLTVT.

J is TRBJ1-5 and V is TRBV23-1; the D is unclear. TRBV23-1 is marked as an open reading frame, function uncertain. With 0 bases removed from V and 6 bases from J, the gap between germline ends came to 3 bases. This CDR3 spans 12 amino acids. CDR3 region: CASSQSGQPQHF. DNA for the CDR3: TGCGCCAGCAGTCAATCGGGTCAGCCCCAGCATTTT.

The CDR3 loop reads CASRSVTGSTDTQYF. The CDR3 region has the DNA TGTGCCAGCAGATCCGTTACAGGGAGCACAGATACGCAGTATTTT. V usage is TRBV11-3 and J usage is TRBJ2-3; TRBD1 might be the D (6 bases). Trimming cost V 6 bases and J 0 bases, with 13 bases left between them. The CDR3 is 15 residues long. CDR1 is SGHNT, CDR2 YENEEA, per germline. Drawing the rest from reference TRBV11-3 and TRBJ2-3, the complete variable domain is EAGVVQSPRYKIIEKKQPVAFWCNPISGHNTLYWYLQNLGQGPELLIRYENEEAVDDSQLPKDRFSAERLKGVDSTLKIQPAELGDSAVYLCASRSVTGSTDTQYFGPGTRLTVL.

The V and J genes are TRBV6-2 or TRBV6-3 and TRBJ2-3, with D possibly being TRBD2 (5 bases). This CDR3 is built from 14 residues. V lost 2 bases and J lost 2, with 8 bases in between. CDR1 is MNHEY and CDR2 is SVGEGT in the germline V gene. The CDR3 coding sequence is TGTGCCAGCAGTTACGACTACTTCACAGATACGCAGTATTTT. This sequence encodes CASSYDYFTDTQYF.

The CDR3 nucleotides are TGTGCCAGCAGCTTCGCCAGCTCTGGAAACACCATATATTTT. The encoded protein is CASSFASSGNTIYF. The rearrangement uses TRBV5-6 and TRBJ1-3; D call uncertain. Between the trimmed V and J ends, which lost 2 bases and 0 bases, there was a span of 6 bases. The CDR3 contains 14 residues. CDR1 SGHDT and CDR2 YYEEEE come from the germline V gene.

V is TRBV4-2 and J is TRBJ2-2; no reliable D call. Trimming pared 0 bases from V and 6 bases from J, leaving 5 bases between. This CDR3 region has 13 residues. Germline V CDR1 and CDR2: LGHNA, YNFKEQ. In DNA form, the CDR3 reads TGTGCCAGCAGCCAAGAACCGGCCGGGGAGCTGTTTTTT. This codes for CASSQEPAGELFF.

The chain uses TRBV5-8 and TRBJ2-3; D might be TRBD1 (5 bases). CDR3 size: 15 residues. Trimming stripped 0 bases from V and 0 bases from J, with 8 bases between. Germline V gene lookup returns CDR1 SGHTS and CDR2 YDEGEE. CDR3 in amino acids: CASSLGGRSTDTQYF. The CDR3 coding sequence is TGTGCCAGCAGCTTGGGGGGCAGGAGCACAGATACGCAGTATTTT.

The rearrangement uses TRBV7-9 and TRBJ2-1; D is possibly TRBD1 (6 bases). The CDR3 sequence is 14 residues long. Germline CDR1 and CDR2: SEHNR and FQNEAQ (reference sequence). Trimming took off 7 bases at V and 4 bases at J, with 14 bases between the two ends. CDR3 sequence: CASNSGVGYNEQFF. CDR3 DNA: TGTGCCAGCAACTCAGGGGTAGGTTACAATGAGCAGTTCTTC.

The V gene is TRBV18, the J gene TRBJ2-7; D might be TRBD1 (6 bases). The CDR3 has 12 residues. Germline-derived CDR1 and CDR2 are KGHSH and LQKENI. The ends were cut back, 2 bases at V and 4 bases at J, with 6 bases in the middle. DNA for the CDR3: TGTGCCAGCTCACCAACAGGGTACGAGCAGTACTTC. Protein sequence: CASSPTGYEQYF. Full variable domain (remainder filled in from reference TRBV18 and TRBJ2-7): NAGVMQNPRHLVRRRGQEARLRCSPMKGHSHVYWYRQLPEEGLKFMVYLQKENIIDESGMPKERFSAEFPKEGPSILRIQQVVRGDSAAYFCASSPTGYEQYFGPGTRLTVT.

This clone was detected a few times. V and J are TRBV10-3 and TRBJ2-2, with D possibly matching TRBD2 (5 bases). The CDR3 loop spans 15 amino acids. Germline V gives CDR1 ENHRY, CDR2 SYGVKD. The germline V and J ends were trimmed by 10 bases and 1 base, with 16 bases remaining between them. The CDR3 DNA follows: TGTGCCAGCCACGGTAGTAGCGAGAACACCGGGGAGCTGTTTTTT. Its translation is CASHGSSENTGELFF.

The chain is built from TRBV29-1 and TRBJ2-5; D is undetermined. This CDR3 is 12 amino acids long. V dropped 1 base and J dropped 5 bases, with 8 bases sitting between them. CDR1 and CDR2 from the germline V gene are SQVTM and ANQGSEA. The CDR3 bases are TGCAGCGTTGAAGCTGGTTCTGAGACCCAGTACTTC. It specifies CSVEAGSETQYF.

This chain connects TRBV5-1 to TRBJ2-3; maybe TRBD1 (6 bases). Trimming pared 0 bases from V and 4 bases from J, leaving 15 bases between. Germline V gene lookup returns CDR1 SGHRS and CDR2 YFSETQ. The CDR3 has 16 residues. CDR3 loop: CASSLDNRDSSDTQYF. For the CDR3, the DNA is TGCGCCAGCAGCTTGGACAACAGGGATAGCTCAGATACGCAGTATTTT.

The CDR3 DNA is TGTGCCAGCGTGTGGCAGGGCCTGGGGAATTCACCCCTCCACTTT. It translates to CASVWQGLGNSPLHF. The chain links TRBV28 to TRBJ1-6; possibly TRBD1 for D (5 bases). Germline loops: CDR1 MDHEN, CDR2 SYDVKM. The length of the CDR3 is 15 residues. Trimming cost V 8 bases and J 7 bases, with 18 bases left between them.

The chain uses TRBV27 and TRBJ2-5; tentatively, D is TRBD2 (7 bases). The germline gives CDR1 MNHEY, CDR2 SMNVEV (reference sequence). CDR3 length: 13 amino acids. Trimming removed 10 bases from V and 6 bases from J, with 18 bases in between. CDR3 protein: CATRGGGVKTQYF. The CDR3 DNA reads TGTGCCACCAGAGGGGGGGGCGTGAAGACCCAGTACTTC.

The rearrangement uses TRBV11-3 and TRBJ2-2; D remains unclear. Between the trimmed V and J ends, which lost 3 bases and 4 bases, there was a span of 0 bases. The CDR3 consists of 11 residues. Per the germline V gene, CDR1 is SGHNT and CDR2 is YENEEA. The CDR3 loop reads CASSFTGELFF. In DNA, the CDR3 is TGTGCCAGCAGCTTCACCGGGGAGCTGTTTTTT.